Described below is a single T cell receptor beta chain sequence and its context. As yet, its antigen is unknown. Since a far larger clone is one base different, this is likely a read error. This entry comes from a study of blood T cells in healthy people across ages. In the study overall: Template switching picked up about one barcoded beta molecule for each two T cells. Overall study findings and caveats: Long-lived and aged donors differed, with more naive CD4+ cells and higher diversity in the long-lived.

Each donor gave roughly 9.1 milliliters of peripheral blood. This CDR3 has 11 amino acids. V was pared by 7 bases and J by 5 bases, with 8 bases between. Sample-barcoded 5' priming and a J-beta primer mix drove a second PCR of about 6 to 12 cycles. Each cDNA molecule carried a tag from a template-switch adaptor that contained 12 random nucleotides. One entry per CDR3 protein, called by TCRdb with MiXCR from the 5' RACE reads. The repertoire includes about 720,000 distinct CDR3 sequences, about a fifth of them detected once, and about 22% sits in the top ten. V is TRBV12-3 or TRBV12-4 and J is TRBJ2-5; D call uncertain. Sequences were obtained from blood. The TCR sequence derives from a man between 65 and 85 years old in good health. The CDR3 region has the DNA TGTGCCAGCACTTTCGGGGAGACCCAGTACTTC. It is translated as CASTFGETQYF.